This T cell receptor (beta chain) was found in a study of blood T cell repertoires in COVID-19. Study as a whole: T cells, B-cell-depleted T cells, or PBMCs supplied cDNA or gDNA.

Trimming stripped 8 bases from V and 4 bases from J, with 18 bases between. Germline V gene lookup returns CDR1 MDHEN and CDR2 SYDVKM. This CDR3 has 14 residues. Original methodology: Scientists estimated how many nucleated cells there were by amplifying reference gene primers. TCRdb keeps only in-frame clones here, not all; method: immunoSEQ multiplex PCR. The V and J calls and clone size come from that table; D and trimming were worked out from the DNA. The table shows tens of thousands of clones, with 80% to 90% occurring only once. The chain is built from TRBV28 and TRBJ2-7, with D possibly being TRBD1 (6 bases). This clonotype was sampled from a man aged 35 to 55 with COVID-19, enrolled during active disease. The sample taken for sequencing was peripheral blood. The chain's CDR3 is CASGLDGQKYEQYF. CDR3 in DNA: TGTGCCAGCGGCCTTGATGGACAGAAGTACGAGCAGTACTTC.